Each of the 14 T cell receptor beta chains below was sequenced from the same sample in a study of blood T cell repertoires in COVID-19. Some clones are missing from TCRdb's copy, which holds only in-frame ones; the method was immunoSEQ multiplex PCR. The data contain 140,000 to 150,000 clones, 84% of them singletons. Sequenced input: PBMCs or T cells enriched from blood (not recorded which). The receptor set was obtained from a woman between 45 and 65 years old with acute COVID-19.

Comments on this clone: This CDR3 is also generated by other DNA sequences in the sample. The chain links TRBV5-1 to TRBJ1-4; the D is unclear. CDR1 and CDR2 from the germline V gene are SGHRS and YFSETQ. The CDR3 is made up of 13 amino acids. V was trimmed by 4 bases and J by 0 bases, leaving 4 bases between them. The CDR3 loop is CASSLATNEKLFF. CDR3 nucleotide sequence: TGCGCCAGCAGCCTTGCAACTAATGAAAAACTGTTTTTT.

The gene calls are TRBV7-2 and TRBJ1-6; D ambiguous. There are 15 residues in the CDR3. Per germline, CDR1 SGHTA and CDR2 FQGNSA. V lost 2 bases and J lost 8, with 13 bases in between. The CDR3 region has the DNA TGTGCCAGCAGCTTAACACCCGTTTCAGATTCACCCCTCCACTTT. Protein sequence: CASSLTPVSDSPLHF.

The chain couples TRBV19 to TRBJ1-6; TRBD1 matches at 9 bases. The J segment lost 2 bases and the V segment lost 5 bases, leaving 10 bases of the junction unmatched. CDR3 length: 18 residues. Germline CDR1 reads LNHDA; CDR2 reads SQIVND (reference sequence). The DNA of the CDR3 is TGTGCCAGTAGTTCCATCTCGGACAGGGGAACCTATAATTCACCCCTCCACTTT. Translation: CASSSISDRGTYNSPLHF.

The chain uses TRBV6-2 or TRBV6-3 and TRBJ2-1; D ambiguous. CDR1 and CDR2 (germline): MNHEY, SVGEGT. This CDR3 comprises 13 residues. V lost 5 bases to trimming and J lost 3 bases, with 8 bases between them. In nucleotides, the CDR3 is TGTGCCAGCAGTAAGTCTAGCTACAATGAGCAGTTCTTC. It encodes CASSKSSYNEQFF.

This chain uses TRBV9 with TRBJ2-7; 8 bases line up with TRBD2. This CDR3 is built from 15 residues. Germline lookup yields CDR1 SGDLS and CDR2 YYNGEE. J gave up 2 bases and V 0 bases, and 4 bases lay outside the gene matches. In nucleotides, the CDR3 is TGTGCCAGCAGCGTAGAAAGCGGGAGACCCTACGAGCAGTACTTC. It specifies CASSVESGRPYEQYF.

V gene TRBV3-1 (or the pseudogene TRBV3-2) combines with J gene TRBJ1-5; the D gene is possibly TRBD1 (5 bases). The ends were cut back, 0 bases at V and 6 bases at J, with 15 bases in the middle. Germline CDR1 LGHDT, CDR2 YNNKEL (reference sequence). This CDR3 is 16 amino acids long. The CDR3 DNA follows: TGTGCCAGCAGCCAAGATTCAGGTGGGGCTTTTCAGCCCCAGCATTTT. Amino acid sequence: CASSQDSGGAFQPQHF.

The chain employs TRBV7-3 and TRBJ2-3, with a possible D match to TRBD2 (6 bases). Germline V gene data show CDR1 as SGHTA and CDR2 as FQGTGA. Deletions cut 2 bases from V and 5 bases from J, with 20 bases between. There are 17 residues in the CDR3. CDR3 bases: TGTGCCAGCAGCTTATCGGGGAGTGGAGGGGCACAAGATACGCAGTATTTT. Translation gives CASSLSGSGGAQDTQYF.

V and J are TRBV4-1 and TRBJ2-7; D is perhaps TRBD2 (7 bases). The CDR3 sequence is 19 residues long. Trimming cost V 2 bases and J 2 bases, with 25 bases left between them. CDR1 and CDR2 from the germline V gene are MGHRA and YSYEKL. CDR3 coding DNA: TGCGCCAGCAGCCAATCACTCTTTCAGCTGGCGGGGGCTCCCTACGAGCAGTACTTC. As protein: CASSQSLFQLAGAPYEQYF.

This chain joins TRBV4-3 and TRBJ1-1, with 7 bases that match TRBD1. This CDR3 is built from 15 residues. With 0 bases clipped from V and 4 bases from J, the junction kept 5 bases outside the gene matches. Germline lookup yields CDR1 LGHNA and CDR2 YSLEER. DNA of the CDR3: TGCGCCAGCAGCCAAGACAGGGGGGCGGGCACTGAAGCTTTCTTT. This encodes CASSQDRGAGTEAFF.

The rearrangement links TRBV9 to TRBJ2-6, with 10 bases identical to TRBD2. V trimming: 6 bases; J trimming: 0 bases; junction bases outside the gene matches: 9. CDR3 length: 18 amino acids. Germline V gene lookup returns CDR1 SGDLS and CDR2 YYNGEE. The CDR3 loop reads CASTRLAGVNSGANVLTF. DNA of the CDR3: TGTGCCAGCACCAGACTAGCGGGTGTTAACTCTGGGGCCAACGTCCTGACTTTC.

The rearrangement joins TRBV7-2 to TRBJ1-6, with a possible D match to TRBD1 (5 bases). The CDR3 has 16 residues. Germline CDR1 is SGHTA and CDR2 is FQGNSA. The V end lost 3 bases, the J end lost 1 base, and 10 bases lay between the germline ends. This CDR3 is CASSFRQTSYNSPLHF. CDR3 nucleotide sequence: TGTGCCAGCAGCTTCCGACAGACATCCTATAATTCACCCCTCCACTTT.

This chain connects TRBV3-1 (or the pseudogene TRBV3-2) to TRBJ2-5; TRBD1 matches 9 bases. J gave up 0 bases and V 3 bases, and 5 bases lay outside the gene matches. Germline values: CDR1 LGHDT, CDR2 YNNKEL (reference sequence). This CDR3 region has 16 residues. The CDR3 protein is CASSQWWDRDQETQYF. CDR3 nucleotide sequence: TGTGCCAGCAGCCAGTGGTGGGACAGGGACCAAGAGACCCAGTACTTC.

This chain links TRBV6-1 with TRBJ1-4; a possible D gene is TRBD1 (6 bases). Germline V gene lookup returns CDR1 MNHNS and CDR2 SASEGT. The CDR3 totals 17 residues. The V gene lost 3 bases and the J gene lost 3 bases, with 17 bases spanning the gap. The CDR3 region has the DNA TGTGCCAGCAGTGATGGGACATTCTACTCGTCTAATGAAAAACTGTTTTTT. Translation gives CASSDGTFYSSNEKLFF.

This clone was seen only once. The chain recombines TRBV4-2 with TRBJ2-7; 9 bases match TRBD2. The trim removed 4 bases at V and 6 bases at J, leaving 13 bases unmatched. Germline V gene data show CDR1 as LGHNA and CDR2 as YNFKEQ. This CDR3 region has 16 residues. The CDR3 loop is CASSPLAGTSISEQYF. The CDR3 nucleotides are TGTGCCAGCAGCCCCCTGGCCGGGACTAGCATCAGCGAGCAGTACTTC.